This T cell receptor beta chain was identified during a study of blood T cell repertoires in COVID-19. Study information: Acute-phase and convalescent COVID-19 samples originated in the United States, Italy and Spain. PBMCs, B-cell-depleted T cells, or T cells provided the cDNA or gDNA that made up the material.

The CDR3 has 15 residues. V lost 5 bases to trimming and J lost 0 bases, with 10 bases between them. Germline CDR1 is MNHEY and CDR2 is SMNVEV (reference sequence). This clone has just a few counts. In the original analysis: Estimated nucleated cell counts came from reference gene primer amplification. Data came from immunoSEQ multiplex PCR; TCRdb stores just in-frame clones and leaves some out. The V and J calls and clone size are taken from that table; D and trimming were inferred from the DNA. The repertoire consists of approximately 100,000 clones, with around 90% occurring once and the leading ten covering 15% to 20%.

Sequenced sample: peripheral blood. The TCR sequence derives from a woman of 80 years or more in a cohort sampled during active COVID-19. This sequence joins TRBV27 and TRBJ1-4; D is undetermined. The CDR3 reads CASSTYFATNEKLFF. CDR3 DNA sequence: TGTGCCAGCAGTACCTACTTTGCAACTAATGAAAAACTGTTTTTT. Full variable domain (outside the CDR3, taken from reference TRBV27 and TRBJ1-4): EAQVTQNPRYLITVTGKKLTVTCSQNMNHEYMSWYRQDPGLGLRQIYYSMNVEVTDKGDVPEGYKVSRKEKRNFPLILESPSPNQTSLYFCASSTYFATNEKLFFGSGTQLSVL.